The rows below give T cell receptor beta chains drawn from one sample of a study of Graves' ophthalmopathy and Graves' hyperthyroidism. TCRdb itself ran the multiplex PCR reads through MiXCR, one entry per CDR3 protein. The sample has more than 150,000 distinct CDR3 sequences, roughly two fifths seen once; the top ten hold 5.8%. The sample comprised peripheral blood. All receptors come from a middle-aged woman with Graves' ophthalmopathy. Both conserved end residues are part of each CDR3. The D gene is left open where the match is weak. For some rows the clone size is stated as once, few or many, or as a class when expanded; others skip it.

cdr3_nt cdr3_aa v_call clone_size j_call d_call
TGTGCCAGCAGTTACAGTCGGGGGATGAACACTGAAGCTTTCTTT CASSYSRGMNTEAFF TRBV6-5 few TRBJ1-1 -
TGTGCCAGCAGTGAATCCAGGGTAGGCACTGAAGCTTTCTTT CASSESRVGTEAFF TRBV2 - TRBJ1-1 -
TGTGCCAGCAGTTACGAAGGAGGCTACGAGCAGTACTTC CASSYEGGYEQYF TRBV6-2/TRBV6-3 - TRBJ2-7 -
TGCAGTGCTACTAGTAACGAGCAGTACTTC CSATSNEQYF TRBV20-1 - TRBJ2-7 -
TGTGCCAGCAGTTTAATGGGCTGGGGGGCAGAGACCCAGTACTTC CASSLMGWGAETQYF TRBV27 many TRBJ2-5 -
TGTGCCAGCAGCTTAGACGGGGGCGGTCCGGGGACCCAGTACTTC CASSLDGGGPGTQYF TRBV11-2 - TRBJ2-5 -
TGTGCCAGCAGCGAATTAGCGGGGGTTAAAAACATTCAGTACTTC CASSELAGVKNIQYF TRBV7-8 many TRBJ2-4 TRBD2
TGTGCCAGCGCTATCCATTCACCCCTCCACTTT CASAIHSPLHF TRBV12-3/TRBV12-4 - TRBJ1-6 -
TGCAGCGTTGGGGGTTTGGGAGACTATGGCTACACCTTC CSVGGLGDYGYTF TRBV29-1 many TRBJ1-2 -
TGTGCCAGCAGCCAAGACCACAGGGGTGGCAATCAGCCCCAGCATTTT CASSQDHRGGNQPQHF TRBV3-1 many TRBJ1-5 TRBD1
TGTGCCACCGGTCCCGGGACAGGGGGCACTGAAGCTTTCTTT CATGPGTGGTEAFF TRBV12-3/TRBV12-4 many TRBJ1-1 TRBD1
TGTGCCAGCAGAGGCAATGAGCAGCCCCAGCATTTT CASRGNEQPQHF TRBV12-3/TRBV12-4 - TRBJ1-5 -
TGTGCCAGCCAAGCGGGGGGAGGCGGGGAGCTGTTTTTT CASQAGGGGELFF TRBV28 many TRBJ2-2 TRBD2